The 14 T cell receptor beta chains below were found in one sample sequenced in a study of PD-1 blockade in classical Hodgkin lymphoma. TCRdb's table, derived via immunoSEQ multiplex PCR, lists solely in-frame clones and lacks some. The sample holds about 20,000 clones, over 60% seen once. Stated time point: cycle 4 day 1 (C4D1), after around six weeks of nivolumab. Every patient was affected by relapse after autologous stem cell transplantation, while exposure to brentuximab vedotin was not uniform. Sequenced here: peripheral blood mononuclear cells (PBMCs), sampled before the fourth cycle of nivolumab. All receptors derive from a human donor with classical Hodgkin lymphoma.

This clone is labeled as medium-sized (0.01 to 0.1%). The CDR3 region has the DNA TGCGCCAGCAGTGAGTTGGGGGGGAGCTACAATGAGCAGTTCTTC. It yields the protein CASSELGGSYNEQFF. The rearrangement links TRBV10-1 to TRBJ2-1, with TRBD2 identical over 7 bases. Per the germline V gene, CDR1 is WNHNN and CDR2 is SYGVQD (reference sequence). This CDR3 is built from 15 residues. With V trimmed by 1 base and J by 3 bases, 3 bases remained unmatched.

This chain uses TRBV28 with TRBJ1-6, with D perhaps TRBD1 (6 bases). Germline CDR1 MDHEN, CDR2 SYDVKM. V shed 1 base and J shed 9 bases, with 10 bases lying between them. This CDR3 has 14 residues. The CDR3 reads CASSLLWGASPLHF. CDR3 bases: TGTGCCAGCAGTTTATTGTGGGGGGCTTCACCCCTCCACTTT.

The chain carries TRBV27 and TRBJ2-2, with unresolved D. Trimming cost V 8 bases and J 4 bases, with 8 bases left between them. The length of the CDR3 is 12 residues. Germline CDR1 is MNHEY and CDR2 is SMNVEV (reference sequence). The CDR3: CASGAFTGELFF. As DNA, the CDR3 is TGTGCCAGCGGAGCGTTCACCGGGGAGCTGTTTTTT.

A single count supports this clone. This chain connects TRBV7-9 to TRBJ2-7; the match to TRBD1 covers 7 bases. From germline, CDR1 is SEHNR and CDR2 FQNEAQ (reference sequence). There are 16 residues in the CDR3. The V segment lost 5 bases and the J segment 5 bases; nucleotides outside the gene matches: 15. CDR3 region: CASSRPHGQAVNEQYF. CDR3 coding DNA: TGTGCCAGCAGCAGGCCCCACGGACAGGCAGTCAACGAGCAGTACTTC.

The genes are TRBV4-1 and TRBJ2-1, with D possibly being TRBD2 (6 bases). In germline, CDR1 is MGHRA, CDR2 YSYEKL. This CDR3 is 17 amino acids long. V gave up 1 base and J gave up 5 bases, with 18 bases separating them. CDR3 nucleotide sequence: TGCGCCAGCAGCCAAGTTGTACGGGAGAAAAAGGACAATGAGCAGTTCTTC. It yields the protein CASSQVVREKKDNEQFF.

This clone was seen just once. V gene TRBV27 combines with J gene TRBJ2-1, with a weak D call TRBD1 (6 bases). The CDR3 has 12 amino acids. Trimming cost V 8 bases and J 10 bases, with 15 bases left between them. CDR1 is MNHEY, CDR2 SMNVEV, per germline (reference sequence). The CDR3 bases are TGTGCCAGCGGTGGCAGGGGAGAAGAGCAGTTCTTC. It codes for CASGGRGEEQFF.

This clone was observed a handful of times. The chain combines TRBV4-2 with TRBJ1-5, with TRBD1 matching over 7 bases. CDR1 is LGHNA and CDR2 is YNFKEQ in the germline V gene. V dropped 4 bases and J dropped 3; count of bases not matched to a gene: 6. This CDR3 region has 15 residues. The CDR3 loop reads CASSLGQRTNQPQHF. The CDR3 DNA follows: TGTGCCAGCAGCCTGGGACAGAGAACCAATCAGCCCCAGCATTTT.

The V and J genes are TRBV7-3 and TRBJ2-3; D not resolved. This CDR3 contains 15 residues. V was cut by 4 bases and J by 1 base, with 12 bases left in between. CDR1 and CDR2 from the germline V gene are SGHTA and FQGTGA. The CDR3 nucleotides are TGTGCCAGCAGCTCTTTCCCGGCGGGCACAGATACGCAGTATTTT. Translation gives CASSSFPAGTDTQYF.

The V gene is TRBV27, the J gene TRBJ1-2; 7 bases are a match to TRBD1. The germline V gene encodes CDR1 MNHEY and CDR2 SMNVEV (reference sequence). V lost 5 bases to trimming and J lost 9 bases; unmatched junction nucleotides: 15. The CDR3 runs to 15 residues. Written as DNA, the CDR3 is TGTGCCAGCAGTCTAAATCCGGGACAGATTATGAGCTACACCTTC. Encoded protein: CASSLNPGQIMSYTF.

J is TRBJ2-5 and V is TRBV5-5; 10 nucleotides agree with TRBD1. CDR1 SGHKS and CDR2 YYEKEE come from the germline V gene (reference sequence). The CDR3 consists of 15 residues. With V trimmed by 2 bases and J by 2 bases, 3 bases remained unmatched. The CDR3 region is CASSFRDRGQETQYF. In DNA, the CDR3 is TGTGCCAGCAGCTTCCGGGACAGGGGACAAGAGACCCAGTACTTC. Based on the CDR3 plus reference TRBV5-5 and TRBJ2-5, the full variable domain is DAGVTQSPTHLIKTRGQQVTLRCSPISGHKSVSWYQQVLGQGPQFIFQYYEKEERGRGNFPDRFSARQFPNYSSELNVNALLLGDSALYLCASSFRDRGQETQYFGPGTRLLVL.

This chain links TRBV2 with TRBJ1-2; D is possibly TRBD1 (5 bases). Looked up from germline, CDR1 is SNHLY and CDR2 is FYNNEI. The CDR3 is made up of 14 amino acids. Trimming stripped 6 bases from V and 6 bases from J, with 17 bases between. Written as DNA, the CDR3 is TGTGCCAGCAGCGTCGATCAGGGTCGGGATGGCTACACCTTC. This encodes CASSVDQGRDGYTF.

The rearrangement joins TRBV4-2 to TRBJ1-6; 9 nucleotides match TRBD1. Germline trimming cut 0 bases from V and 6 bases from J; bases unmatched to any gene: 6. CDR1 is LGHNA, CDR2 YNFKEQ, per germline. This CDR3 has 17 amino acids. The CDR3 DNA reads TGTGCCAGCAGCCAAGAACTTCGGACAGGGGTTAATTCACCCCTCCACTTT. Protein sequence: CASSQELRTGVNSPLHF.

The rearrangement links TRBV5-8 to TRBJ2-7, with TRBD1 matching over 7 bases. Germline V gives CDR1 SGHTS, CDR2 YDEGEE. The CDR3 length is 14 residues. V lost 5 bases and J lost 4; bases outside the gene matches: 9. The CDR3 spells CASRPRKGAYEQYF. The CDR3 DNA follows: TGTGCCAGCAGACCCCGAAAGGGGGCTTACGAGCAGTACTTC.

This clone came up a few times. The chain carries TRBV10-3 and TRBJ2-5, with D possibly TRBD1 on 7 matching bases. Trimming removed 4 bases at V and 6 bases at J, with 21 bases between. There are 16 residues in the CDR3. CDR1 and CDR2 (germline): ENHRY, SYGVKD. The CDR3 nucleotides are TGTGCCATCAGTGGCCGGACAGGAGGGGAAAGAAAGACCCAGTACTTC. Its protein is CAISGRTGGERKTQYF.